This entry lists 31 T cell receptor beta chains sequenced from one sample in a study of CD8 T cells in Susac syndrome. When the RNA was reverse transcribed, random hexamers were used with an input of about 0.5 to 1 ug. TCRdb redid the calling of the immunoSEQ multiplex PCR reads with MiXCR, one entry per CDR3 protein. The data show about 120,000 distinct CDR3 sequences, 85% to 95% seen once. Sequencing was carried out using CD4+ T cells from PBMCs. Every receptor here comes from a human donor with multiple sclerosis.

J is TRBJ1-2 and V is TRBV5-1; D call uncertain. Per the germline V gene, CDR1 is SGHRS and CDR2 is YFSETQ. This CDR3 comprises 13 residues. V was trimmed by 4 bases and J by 8 bases, leaving 15 bases between them. This chain's CDR3 is CASSQSIDGGYTF. DNA of the CDR3: TGCGCCAGCAGCCAATCGATCGACGGGGGCTACACCTTC.

A single count supports this clonotype. The CDR3 region is CASSQQNGYGYTF. In DNA, the CDR3 is TGCGCCAGCAGCCAGCAAAATGGCTATGGCTACACCTTC. V is TRBV4-3 and J is TRBJ1-2; the D is unclear. V lost 3 bases to trimming and J lost 4 bases, with 9 bases between them. This CDR3 has 13 amino acids. Germline loops: CDR1 LGHNA, CDR2 YSLEER.

V and J are TRBV3-1 and TRBJ1-2; 8 positions agree with TRBD1. J lost 3 bases, V lost 3 bases, and 6 bases had no gene match. Germline V gene data show CDR1 as LGHDT and CDR2 as YNNKEL (reference sequence). The CDR3 extends over 15 amino acids. The CDR3, as DNA: TGTGCCAGCAGCCAGTCCAGGGGGCAGTACTATGGCTACACCTTC. Protein: CASSQSRGQYYGYTF.

The chain joins TRBV6-2 or TRBV6-3 to TRBJ2-1; the D is unclear. The germline V and J ends were trimmed by 3 bases and 8 bases, with 5 bases remaining between them. From germline, CDR1 is MNHEY and CDR2 SVGEGT. This CDR3 is 11 amino acids long. Written as DNA, the CDR3 is TGTGCCAGCAGTTATCCCCATGAGCAGTTCTTC. This encodes CASSYPHEQFF.

The rearrangement uses TRBV6-5 and TRBJ2-3; 8 bases align to TRBD1. The CDR3 is 15 residues long. Germline CDR1 reads MNHEY; CDR2 reads SVGAGI. The V gene end was trimmed by 6 bases and the J gene end by 5 bases; junction bases not matched to a gene: 10. CDR3 protein: CASSRDRGKRDTQYF. The CDR3, as DNA: TGTGCCAGCAGCCGCGACAGGGGAAAAAGAGATACGCAGTATTTT.

The chain carries TRBV20-1 and TRBJ1-5; a possible D gene is TRBD1 (6 bases). CDR1 and CDR2 (germline): DFQATT, SNEGSKA (reference sequence). Trimming took 5 bases from V and 9 from J, leaving 20 bases between them. There are 14 residues in the CDR3. CDR3 residues: CSAPVPGVSGPQHF. CDR3 nucleotide sequence: TGCAGTGCTCCAGTTCCAGGGGTCTCAGGGCCCCAGCATTTT.

This rearrangement joins TRBV5-1 to TRBJ2-3; D possibly corresponds to TRBD1 (6 bases). The CDR3 is 14 residues long. V lost 0 bases to trimming and J lost 4 bases, with 9 bases between them. Germline V CDR1 and CDR2: SGHRS, YFSETQ. The DNA for the CDR3 is TGCGCCAGCAGCTTGGGCCAGGGGCCAGATACGCAGTATTTT. Translating gives CASSLGQGPDTQYF.

The J gene is TRBJ1-4, the V gene TRBV28; TRBD1 aligns across 10 bases. Trimming at V came to 8 bases and at J to 6 bases, leaving 3 bases not matched to a gene. CDR1 is MDHEN and CDR2 is SYDVKM in the germline V gene. The length of the CDR3 is 13 residues. In nucleotides, the CDR3 is TGTGCCAGCTTTGGACAGGGGGATGAAAAACTGTTTTTT. Translated: CASFGQGDEKLFF.

CDR3 amino acids: CASSLEGRYGYTF. CDR3 nucleotides: TGTGCCAGCAGCTTGGAGGGGCGCTATGGCTACACCTTC. The rearrangement joins TRBV5-6 to TRBJ1-2; maybe TRBD1 (5 bases). This CDR3 contains 13 residues. The germline CDR1 and CDR2 sequences are SGHDT and YYEEEE. V lost 0 bases and J lost 4, with 7 bases in between.

In its sample, this clonotype was seen a few times. V and J are TRBV18 and TRBJ1-5; D call uncertain. V was cut by 3 bases and J by 0 bases, with 6 bases left in between. From germline, CDR1 is KGHSH and CDR2 LQKENI. The CDR3 is 14 amino acids. This CDR3 is CASSPTYSNQPQHF. CDR3 nucleotide sequence: TGTGCCAGCTCACCCACCTATAGCAATCAGCCCCAGCATTTT.

The chain employs TRBV21-1 and TRBJ2-1; TRBD2 reflects the table's D call only, with no check against the DNA. TRBV21-1 corresponds to a pseudogene. The CDR3 is 17 residues long. The CDR3 DNA reads TGTGCCAGCAGCAAAGCGCTTTCATTGGGCGGGAAGAGTGAGCAGTTCTTC. Residues: CASSKALSLGGKSEQFF.

The genes are TRBV5-1 and TRBJ2-5, with D hard to call. The CDR3 contains 13 residues. Trimming pared 1 base from V and 5 bases from J, leaving 9 bases between. Germline V gives CDR1 SGHRS, CDR2 YFSETQ. The CDR3 reads CASSLSAGETQYF. The DNA for the CDR3 is TGCGCCAGCAGCTTGTCGGCCGGGGAGACCCAGTACTTC.

The table lists this clonotype with a few counts. V and J are TRBV9 and TRBJ2-7; 7 positions agree with TRBD1. Germline V gene lookup returns CDR1 SGDLS and CDR2 YYNGEE. Losses at the gene ends were 3 bases for V and 8 bases for J; bases not matched to a gene: 5. The CDR3 is made up of 12 amino acids. In DNA, the CDR3 is TGTGCCAGCAGCGGAGAGGACAGGAAGCAGTACTTC. It codes for CASSGEDRKQYF.

This clonotype was recorded only once. The V and J genes are TRBV6-5 and TRBJ2-7; D ambiguous. The CDR3 contains 14 residues. V lost 6 bases, J lost 2 bases, and 14 bases lay in between. CDR1 is MNHEY and CDR2 is SVGAGI in the germline V gene. CDR3 protein: CASSSRGVAYEQYF. CDR3 in DNA: TGTGCCAGCAGCTCCCGCGGAGTAGCCTACGAGCAGTACTTC.

Here the CDR3 reads CASSSPSEAFF. The DNA of the CDR3 is TGTGCCAGCAGTTCCCCTTCTGAAGCTTTCTTT. The V and J genes are TRBV6-5 and TRBJ1-1; D is ambiguous. The germline CDR1 and CDR2 sequences are MNHEY and SVGAGI. Trimming took 4 bases from V and 6 from J, leaving 6 bases between them. CDR3 length: 11 amino acids.

The chain uses TRBV29-1 and TRBJ2-3; 7 nucleotides align to TRBD2. The V segment lost 6 bases and the J segment 4 bases; nucleotides outside the gene matches: 10. The CDR3 extends over 14 amino acids. CDR1 is SQVTM, CDR2 ANQGSEA, per germline. The CDR3 DNA reads as TGCAGCGTAGGGGCGGGGGATTGGGCAGATACGCAGTATTTT. Encoded protein: CSVGAGDWADTQYF.

The CDR3 region has the DNA TGCAGCGTTGACCGTACGGGGACAGGCTACGAGCAGTACTTC. It specifies CSVDRTGTGYEQYF. The V call is TRBV29-1, the J call TRBJ2-7; 8 bases agree with TRBD1. The V gene's germline CDR1 is SQVTM and CDR2 ANQGSEA. With V trimmed by 3 bases and J by 3 bases, 7 bases remained unmatched. The CDR3 is made up of 14 amino acids.

This clonotype is a singleton in its sample. This chain connects TRBV30 to TRBJ2-5; TRBD1 is a possible D gene (7 bases). CDR1 GTSNPN and CDR2 SVGIG come from the germline V gene (reference sequence). The V gene lost 4 bases and the J gene lost 2 bases, with 14 bases spanning the gap. The CDR3 runs to 14 residues. CDR3 residues: CAWILRGVQETQYF. In DNA form, the CDR3 reads TGTGCCTGGATCCTCAGGGGGGTACAAGAGACCCAGTACTTC. Variable domain in full (rest from reference TRBV30 and TRBJ2-5): SQTIHQWPATLVQPVGSPLSLECTVEGTSNPNLYWYRQAAGRGLQLLFYSVGIGQISSEVPQNLSASRPQDRQFILSSKKLLLSDSGFYLCAWILRGVQETQYFGPGTRLLVL.

This clonotype showed up just once. This rearrangement joins TRBV6-2 or TRBV6-3 to TRBJ1-5; no reliable D call. Trimming cost V 6 bases and J 0 bases, with 27 bases left between them. This CDR3 is 20 amino acids long. The germline V gene has CDR1 MNHEY and CDR2 SVGEGT. CDR3 loop: CASSTARASSRGNSNQPQHF. The CDR3 bases are TGTGCCAGCAGCACCGCTCGGGCTTCTAGCCGGGGAAATAGCAATCAGCCCCAGCATTTT.

The genes are TRBV19 and TRBJ1-1; TRBD1 might be the D (5 bases). This CDR3 is built from 15 residues. Germline V gives CDR1 LNHDA, CDR2 SQIVND (reference sequence). Trimming left V 1 base short and J 3 bases short, with 12 bases between. CDR3 sequence (DNA): TGTGCCAGTAGTATAGGAGGGGCAGGAGACACTGAAGCTTTCTTT. Its translation: CASSIGGAGDTEAFF. The full variable domain, with the rest looked up from reference TRBV19 and TRBJ1-1, is DGGITQSPKYLFRKEGQNVTLSCEQNLNHDAMYWYRQDPGQGLRLIYYSQIVNDFQKGDIAEGYSVSREKKESFPLTVTSAQKNPTAFYLCASSIGGAGDTEAFFGQGTRLTVV.

This chain uses TRBV13 with TRBJ2-1, with no clear D. This CDR3 is 13 amino acids long. V was trimmed by 6 bases and J by 8 bases, leaving 14 bases between them. Germline assignment: CDR1 PRHDT and CDR2 FYEKMQ (reference sequence). The CDR3 here is CASSTNRGYEQFF. The CDR3 DNA follows: TGTGCCAGCAGTACAAACCGTGGGTATGAGCAGTTCTTC.

The chain employs TRBV10-3 and TRBJ1-1; D is perhaps TRBD1 (5 bases). The CDR3 has 14 amino acids. The germline V gene has CDR1 ENHRY and CDR2 SYGVKD. Trimming stripped 3 bases from V and 0 bases from J, with 8 bases between. CDR3 loop: CAISEGVLNTEAFF. The CDR3 nucleotides read TGTGCCATCAGTGAAGGGGTTTTGAACACTGAAGCTTTCTTT.

The chain has TRBV6-1 and TRBJ1-1; the match to TRBD1 covers 7 bases. The CDR3 is made up of 18 amino acids. CDR1 MNHNS and CDR2 SASEGT come from the germline V gene. Germline trimming cut 6 bases from V and 4 bases from J; bases unmatched to any gene: 20. As DNA, the CDR3 is TGTGCCAGCAGCTGGGTCTTAGGACAGGTAGGATCCAGCACTGAAGCTTTCTTT. This translates into CASSWVLGQVGSSTEAFF.

The chain employs TRBV5-1 and TRBJ2-1, with no clear D. From germline, CDR1 is SGHRS and CDR2 YFSETQ. The CDR3 runs to 16 residues. V lost 2 bases to trimming and J lost 1 base, with 13 bases between them. CDR3 region: CASSLGPTPSYNEQFF. The CDR3 DNA sequence: TGCGCCAGCAGCTTAGGACCGACACCTTCCTACAATGAGCAGTTCTTC.

The V gene is TRBV9, the J gene TRBJ1-6; D might be TRBD1 (6 bases). Germline V gene lookup returns CDR1 SGDLS and CDR2 YYNGEE. V dropped 4 bases and J dropped 10 bases, with 15 bases sitting between them. The CDR3 runs to 14 residues. The CDR3 nucleotides read TGTGCCAGCAGCCCTTCGGGGCAGGGGTCACCCCTCCACTTT. It specifies CASSPSGQGSPLHF.

V usage is TRBV30 and J usage is TRBJ2-3; 11 nucleotides agree with TRBD2. This CDR3 contains 17 residues. The V and J ends lost 1 base and 0 bases, in that order; junction bases with no gene match: 6. CDR1 is GTSNPN, CDR2 SVGIG, per germline (reference sequence). This chain's CDR3 is CAWSDGTSGASTDTQYF. The CDR3 DNA reads as TGTGCCTGGAGTGACGGGACTAGCGGTGCTAGCACAGATACGCAGTATTTT. The variable domain in full, with the rest retrieved from reference TRBV30 and TRBJ2-3, is SQTIHQWPATLVQPVGSPLSLECTVEGTSNPNLYWYRQAAGRGLQLLFYSVGIGQISSEVPQNLSASRPQDRQFILSSKKLLLSDSGFYLCAWSDGTSGASTDTQYFGPGTRLTVL.

The gene calls are TRBV5-4 and TRBJ2-2, with TRBD1 identical over 8 bases. In germline, CDR1 is SGHNT, CDR2 YYREEE (reference sequence). With 3 bases clipped from V and 5 bases from J, the junction kept 9 bases outside the gene matches. This CDR3 is built from 16 residues. This CDR3 is CASSSSGTGGTGELFF. CDR3 in DNA: TGTGCCAGCAGCTCGTCCGGGACAGGAGGAACCGGGGAGCTGTTTTTT.

The chain combines TRBV7-8 with TRBJ1-1; a weak D match, TRBD1 (5 bases). Germline V gene lookup returns CDR1 SGHVS and CDR2 FQNEAQ. This CDR3 has 13 residues. The ends were cut back, 1 base at V and 10 bases at J, with 13 bases in the middle. CDR3 coding DNA: TGTGCCAGCAGCTTAGAACACAGGACGGGAGCTTTCTTT. The encoded protein is CASSLEHRTGAFF.

This chain uses TRBV6-1 with TRBJ2-5; TRBD1 might be the D (7 bases). Germline V gene sequence: CDR1 MNHNS, CDR2 SASEGT. V dropped 6 bases and J dropped 7 bases, with 15 bases sitting between them. This CDR3 region has 13 residues. The chain's CDR3 is CASRRQGGWTQYF. CDR3 DNA: TGTGCCAGCAGGAGACAGGGAGGATGGACCCAGTACTTC.

This rearrangement joins TRBV2 to TRBJ2-7; 8 bases are a match to TRBD2. The trim removed 9 bases at V and 6 bases at J, leaving 13 bases unmatched. The germline gives CDR1 SNHLY, CDR2 FYNNEI. The CDR3 runs 14 residues. The CDR3 region is CARAGGPRSAEQYF. CDR3 coding DNA: TGTGCCAGGGCGGGGGGACCACGATCCGCCGAGCAGTACTTC.

CDR3 region: CSARVSGGDTEAFF. CDR3 nucleotide sequence: TGCAGTGCTAGAGTGTCAGGGGGCGACACTGAAGCTTTCTTT. The chain couples TRBV20-1 to TRBJ1-1; TRBD1 aligns across 8 bases. In germline, CDR1 is DFQATT, CDR2 SNEGSKA (reference sequence). Losses at the gene ends were 1 base for V and 3 bases for J; bases not matched to a gene: 4. The CDR3 contains 14 residues.